These 21 T cell receptor beta chains came from one sample sequenced in a study of cytomegalovirus exposure and HLA in healthy donors (dated by TCRdb to about 2017). Library method: the immunoSEQ multiplex PCR assay. For the multiplex PCR, a mixture combining 60 forward primers for TCR Vbeta segments and 13 reverse primers for TCR Jbeta segments was used. TCRdb obtained this table from immuneACCESS and retained in-frame rearrangements with V and J assigned. These tables miss some clones; where compared with another copy, unresolved V genes account for less than half of the shortfall, and the remainder is unexplained. The sample table lists around 80,000 clones, 70% to 85% of them with a count of one. Roughly 9.1% of the sample is in the top ten clones. Sequencing was done on a sample of PBMCs. These TCRs come from a man in his forties in good health and CMV-seropositive.

The chain employs TRBV6-1 and TRBJ2-7, with 10 positions matching TRBD2. V lost 8 bases, J lost 4 bases, and 5 bases stayed unmatched. The CDR3 runs 13 residues. The germline V gene has CDR1 MNHNS and CDR2 SASEGT. The CDR3 DNA is TGTGCCAGCGGCGCTAGCGGGAGTTACGAGCAGTACTTC. It translates to CASGASGSYEQYF.

This clone has just a few counts. The chain uses TRBV6-6 and TRBJ2-3, with TRBD2 as a possible D gene (6 bases). V was pared by 9 bases and J by 3 bases, with 13 bases between. CDR1 MNHNY and CDR2 SVGAGI come from the germline V gene (reference sequence). CDR3 length: 13 residues. CDR3 residues: CASVPGRTDTQYF. In nucleotides, the CDR3 is TGTGCCAGTGTTCCGGGGAGGACAGATACGCAGTATTTT.

The chain employs TRBV5-1 and TRBJ2-3, with D maybe TRBD1 (6 bases). The germline gives CDR1 SGHRS, CDR2 YFSETQ. Trimming removed 7 bases at V and 1 base at J, with 16 bases between. This CDR3 is 15 amino acids long. This CDR3 is CASCKQGQGTDTQYF. Written as DNA, the CDR3 is TGCGCCAGCTGTAAACAGGGTCAGGGCACAGATACGCAGTATTTT.

The J gene is TRBJ2-5, the V gene TRBV19; 11 nucleotides line up with TRBD2. After removal of 10 bases from V and 3 bases from J, the junction contained 4 bases not matched to a gene. CDR1 and CDR2 (germline): LNHDA, SQIVND (reference sequence). The CDR3 runs 13 residues. The CDR3 DNA reads as TGTGCCACTACTAGCGGGGGAGAAGAGACCCAGTACTTC. This encodes CATTSGGEETQYF.

The V call is TRBV28, the J call TRBJ2-7; 10 nucleotides match TRBD1. This CDR3 contains 16 residues. From germline, CDR1 is MDHEN and CDR2 SYDVKM. V dropped 5 bases and J dropped 5; count of bases not matched to a gene: 12. CDR3 in amino acids: CASSKMPGQGTDEQYF. In DNA, the CDR3 is TGTGCCAGCAGTAAAATGCCGGGACAGGGGACGGACGAGCAGTACTTC.

The V gene is TRBV18, the J gene TRBJ2-7; unclear D gene. Trimming removed 6 bases at V and 3 bases at J, with 15 bases between. Germline V gives CDR1 KGHSH, CDR2 LQKENI. CDR3 length: 14 amino acids. The CDR3 region has the DNA TGTGCCAGCTCCCAAACCCGAGAAGACTACGAGCAGTACTTC. It yields the protein CASSQTREDYEQYF.

CDR3 sequence: CAWSVGQLDYNEQFF. In DNA form, the CDR3 reads TGTGCCTGGAGTGTAGGCCAACTAGACTACAATGAGCAGTTCTTC. The chain has TRBV30 and TRBJ2-1; perhaps TRBD2 as D (5 bases). Trimming pared 0 bases from V and 3 bases from J, leaving 12 bases between. This CDR3 has 15 residues. Germline V gene lookup returns CDR1 GTSNPN and CDR2 SVGIG (reference sequence).

The chain recombines TRBV4-3 with TRBJ1-4; 7 bases are shared with TRBD1. V was pared by 1 base and J by 2 bases, with 10 bases of the junction left unmatched. The CDR3 runs 18 residues. CDR1 and CDR2 (germline): LGHNA, YSLEER. The CDR3 DNA follows: TGCGCCAGCAGCCAAGCAGGGGGATTTGAGGCCACTAATGAAAAACTGTTTTTT. This translates into CASSQAGGFEATNEKLFF.

In this sample, this clone turned up a few times. The chain joins TRBV2 to TRBJ1-2, with 7 bases identical to TRBD1. The germline gives CDR1 SNHLY, CDR2 FYNNEI. The junction had 7 bases not matched to a gene; V was cut back by 4 bases and J by 2 bases. The CDR3 sequence is 15 residues long. Here the CDR3 reads CASSVVTGPNYGYTF. As DNA, the CDR3 is TGTGCCAGCAGTGTGGTGACAGGGCCCAACTATGGCTACACCTTC. The full variable domain, rest sourced from reference TRBV2 and TRBJ1-2, is EPEVTQTPSHQVTQMGQEVILRCVPISNHLYFYWYRQILGQKVEFLVSFYNNEISEKSEIFDDQFSVERPDGSNFTLKIRSTKLEDSAMYFCASSVVTGPNYGYTFGSGTRLTVV.

The chain couples TRBV18 to TRBJ2-1; 7 bases are shared with TRBD2. The CDR3 has 15 residues. The V gene's germline CDR1 is KGHSH and CDR2 LQKENI. J lost 4 bases, V lost 7 bases, and 10 bases had no gene match. CDR3 sequence: CASFTTRLAYNEQFF. The CDR3 DNA follows: TGTGCCAGCTTCACCACGAGACTAGCATACAATGAGCAGTTCTTC.

In the case of this clone: At one end, the junction sequence differs from germline, possibly due to a read error. The chain recombines TRBV5-8 with TRBJ1-1, with a tentative D call TRBD1 (6 bases). Germline V gives CDR1 SGHTS, CDR2 YDEGEE. This CDR3 region has 15 residues. CDR3 in DNA: TGTGCCAGCAGGGTGGGGCAGGGGTTGAAGACTGAAGCTTTCTTT. The encoded protein is CASRVGQGLKTEAFF.

The count of this clone is one. The rearrangement uses TRBV4-1 and TRBJ1-5; no reliable D call. This CDR3 has 16 amino acids. V lost 0 bases and J 3 bases, leaving 12 bases between the germline ends. CDR1 is MGHRA, CDR2 YSYEKL, per germline. The CDR3 is CASSQDLTFPNQPQHF. As DNA, the CDR3 is TGCGCCAGCAGCCAAGACCTTACATTTCCCAATCAGCCCCAGCATTTT.

This clone has a handful of counts. The chain employs TRBV5-4 and TRBJ1-2; 8 bases line up with TRBD1. Trimming cost V 4 bases and J 2 bases; bases outside gene matches: 7. The germline CDR1 and CDR2 sequences are SGHNT and YYREEE (reference sequence). This CDR3 spans 15 amino acids. CDR3 sequence: CASSPVNRGNYGYTF. CDR3 DNA: TGTGCCAGCAGCCCCGTCAACAGGGGGAACTATGGCTACACCTTC.

The chain recombines TRBV5-6 with TRBJ2-6; no clear D gene. The CDR3 length is 14 residues. V was cut by 3 bases and J by 0 bases, with 4 bases left in between. The germline CDR1 and CDR2 sequences are SGHDT and YYEEEE. The DNA for the CDR3 is TGTGCCAGCAGCTCTATCTCTGGGGCCAACGTCCTGACTTTC. It codes for CASSSISGANVLTF. Full variable domain (outside the CDR3, taken from reference TRBV5-6 and TRBJ2-6): DAGVTQSPTHLIKTRGQQVTLRCSPKSGHDTVSWYQQALGQGPQFIFQYYEEEERQRGNFPDRFSGHQFPNYSSELNVNALLLGDSALYLCASSSISGANVLTFGAGSRLTVL.

V gene TRBV11-2 combines with J gene TRBJ1-3, with D tentatively TRBD1 (6 bases). The CDR3 totals 13 residues. Germline V gene data show CDR1 as SGHAT and CDR2 as FQNNGV. V dropped 0 bases and J dropped 10 bases, with 10 bases sitting between them. The CDR3: CASSLERGKTIYF. Written as DNA, the CDR3 is TGTGCCAGCAGCTTAGAGAGGGGGAAGACCATATATTTT.

The rearrangement links TRBV25-1 to TRBJ2-5; 8 nucleotides match TRBD1. Trimming took 7 bases from V and 5 from J; bases not matched to a gene: 9. CDR1 and CDR2 from the germline V gene are MGHDK and SYGVNS. The CDR3 is 14 residues long. The DNA for the CDR3 is TGTGCCAGCAACCCGACAGGGGTTAGGGAGACCCAGTACTTC. It specifies CASNPTGVRETQYF.

This chain joins TRBV27 and TRBJ2-2; 11 bases fit TRBD1. This CDR3 region has 15 residues. Looked up from germline, CDR1 is MNHEY and CDR2 is SMNVEV (reference sequence). The trim removed 6 bases at V and 8 bases at J, leaving 8 bases unmatched. The CDR3 sequence is CASRPGTGGVGELFF. Here the CDR3 DNA reads TGTGCCAGCAGGCCCGGGACAGGGGGTGTTGGGGAGCTGTTTTTT.

The V call is TRBV9, the J call TRBJ1-6, with a tentative D call TRBD1 (6 bases). Trimming shortened V by 0 bases and J by 8 bases, and 15 bases separated the two germline ends. The germline gives CDR1 SGDLS, CDR2 YYNGEE. This CDR3 contains 16 residues. CDR3 DNA: TGTGCCAGCAGCGTAGACATCTGGACAGAGGATTCACCCCTCCACTTT. Encoded protein: CASSVDIWTEDSPLHF.

The chain couples TRBV5-1 to TRBJ2-7, with 9 bases aligning to TRBD2. In germline, CDR1 is SGHRS, CDR2 YFSETQ. V shed 1 base, J shed 1 base, and the junction held 6 bases outside the gene matches. The CDR3 has 16 residues. The CDR3, as DNA: TGCGCCAGCAGCTTGTACCAAGCGGGAGGATCCTACGAGCAGTACTTC. This codes for CASSLYQAGGSYEQYF.

The CDR3 reads CASSQDWEGVFNEQFF. CDR3 in DNA: TGTGCCAGCAGCCAAGATTGGGAGGGAGTCTTTAATGAGCAGTTCTTC. The genes are TRBV4-2 and TRBJ2-1; 7 nucleotides agree with TRBD2. J lost 7 bases, V lost 0 bases, and 9 bases had no gene match. Germline assignment: CDR1 LGHNA and CDR2 YNFKEQ. The CDR3 is 16 residues long.

A few counts support this clone. The rearrangement links TRBV27 to TRBJ2-5; D not certain. V dropped 1 base and J dropped 4 bases, with 7 bases sitting between them. Looked up from germline, CDR1 is MNHEY and CDR2 is SMNVEV (reference sequence). This CDR3 contains 13 residues. The CDR3 bases are TGTGCCAGCAGTTTATTCGCAGGAGAGACCCAGTACTTC. It encodes CASSLFAGETQYF.